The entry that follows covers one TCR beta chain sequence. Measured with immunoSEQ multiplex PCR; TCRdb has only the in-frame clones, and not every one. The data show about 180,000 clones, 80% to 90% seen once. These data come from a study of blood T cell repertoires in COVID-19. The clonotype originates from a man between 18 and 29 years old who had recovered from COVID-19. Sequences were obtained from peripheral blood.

The chain's CDR3 is CASSVDLAKGSYNEQFF. The DNA of the CDR3 is TGTGCCAGCAGCGTAGACCTAGCGAAAGGCTCCTACAATGAGCAGTTCTTC. The rearrangement links TRBV9 to TRBJ2-1; possibly TRBD2 for D (6 bases). Per germline, CDR1 SGDLS and CDR2 YYNGEE. The V gene lost 0 bases and the J gene lost 0 bases, with 13 bases spanning the gap. The CDR3 has 17 amino acids.